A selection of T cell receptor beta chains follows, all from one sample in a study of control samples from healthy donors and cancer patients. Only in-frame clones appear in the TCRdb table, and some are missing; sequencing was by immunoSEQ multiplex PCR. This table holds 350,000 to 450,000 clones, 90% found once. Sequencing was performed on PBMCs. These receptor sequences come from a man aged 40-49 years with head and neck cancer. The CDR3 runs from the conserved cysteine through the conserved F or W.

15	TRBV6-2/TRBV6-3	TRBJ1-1	CASSSNRGLNTEAFF
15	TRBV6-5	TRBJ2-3	CASRDQVIEGDTQYF
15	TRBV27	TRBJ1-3	CASSSNRGSGNTIYF
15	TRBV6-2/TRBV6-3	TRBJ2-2	CASSYAFVVPGELFF
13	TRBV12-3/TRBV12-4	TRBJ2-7	CASSLVGGDEQYF
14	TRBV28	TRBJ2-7	CASSFSGGGYEQYF
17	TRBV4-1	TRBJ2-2	CASSQGYGGRNTGELFF
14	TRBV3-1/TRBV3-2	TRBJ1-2	CASSQGGGNYGYTF
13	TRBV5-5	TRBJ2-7	CASSLEPQGEQYF
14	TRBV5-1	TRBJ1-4	CASSLTGGDEKLFF
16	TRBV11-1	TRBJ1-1	CASSLGRVQLNTEAFF
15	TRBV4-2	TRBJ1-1	CASSQPDGWSTEAFF
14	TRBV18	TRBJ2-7	CASSQGQGAYEQYF
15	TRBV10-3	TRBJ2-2	CAISASGTVTGELFF
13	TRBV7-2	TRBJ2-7	CASSLRDNYEQYF
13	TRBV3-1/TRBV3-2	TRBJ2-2	CASSGVYTGELFF
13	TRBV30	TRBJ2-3	CAWRGSSRDTQYF
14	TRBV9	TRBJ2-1	CASATSGWDNEQFF
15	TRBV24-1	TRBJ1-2	CATSDPGRSGSGYTF
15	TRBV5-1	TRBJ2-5	CASSAPARWEETQYF
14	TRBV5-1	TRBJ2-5	CASSLTANQETQYF
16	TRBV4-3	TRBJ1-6	CASSHLLQGNNSPLHF
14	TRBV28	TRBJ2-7	CASSYYQGPYEQYF
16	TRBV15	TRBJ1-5	CATSRGKPGSNQPQHF
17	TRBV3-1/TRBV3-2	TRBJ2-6	CASSQVVRSDGANVLTF
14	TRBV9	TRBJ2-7	CASSASDGSYEQYF
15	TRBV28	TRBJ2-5	CATSLPPGQSETQYF
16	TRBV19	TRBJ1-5	CASSIRERSGDQPQHF
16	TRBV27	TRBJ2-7	CASSLRYGADWNEQYF
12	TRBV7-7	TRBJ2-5	CASSPLVETQYF
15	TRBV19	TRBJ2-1	CASSTSSATYNEQFF
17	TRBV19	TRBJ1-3	CASSVAGTRTSGNTIYF
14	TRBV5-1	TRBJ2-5	CASKGSRDQETQYF
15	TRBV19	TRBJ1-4	CASSARPGEGEKLFF
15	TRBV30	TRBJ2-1	CAWSGDSSEGNEQFF
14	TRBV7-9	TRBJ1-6	CASSLDRVNSPLHF
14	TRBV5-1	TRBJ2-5	CATTQGNWAETQYF
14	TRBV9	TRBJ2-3	CASSVEHGTDTQYF
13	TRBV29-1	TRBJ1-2	CSVAHQKGYGYTF
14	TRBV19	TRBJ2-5	CASSTLAGEETQYF
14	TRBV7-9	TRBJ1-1	CASSHSPVGTEAFF
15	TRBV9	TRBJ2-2	CASNVIAQNTGELFF
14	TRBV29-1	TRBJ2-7	CSVAGSNYGYEQYF
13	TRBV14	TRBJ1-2	CASSPPGPYGYTF
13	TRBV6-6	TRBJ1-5	CASRGLPDQPQHF